The 6 T cell receptor beta chains below all came from one sample that was sequenced in a study of CD8 T cells in ankylosing spondylitis. One entry per CDR3 protein results from TCRdb running MiXCR on the 5' RACE reads. The sample includes fewer than 400,000 distinct CDR3 sequences, roughly 14% seen only once; the top ten take less than 1.1%. The specimen sequenced was blood, either unsorted or a sorted T cell fraction (not recorded which). Receptors were obtained from a male donor with ankylosing spondylitis or in good health (not recorded which).

This clonotype has only a few counts. The V call is TRBV11-2, the J call TRBJ2-1, with D unresolved. CDR3 length: 15 residues. Germline assignment: CDR1 SGHAT and CDR2 FQNNGV. Deletions cut 3 bases from V and 4 bases from J, with 13 bases between. CDR3 in amino acids: CASSFRPGSYNEQFF. CDR3 coding DNA: TGTGCCAGCAGCTTTAGGCCAGGATCTTACAATGAGCAGTTCTTC.

This clonotype was seen many times. The chain is built from TRBV12-3 or TRBV12-4 and TRBJ2-1, with 7 positions matching TRBD2. The CDR3 runs to 15 residues. With V trimmed by 3 bases and J by 8 bases, 10 bases remained unmatched. CDR3 sequence (DNA): TGTGCCAGCAGTTTGGTGCCTAGCGGAGGATATGAGCAGTTCTTC. Amino acid sequence: CASSLVPSGGYEQFF.

CDR3 sequence: CASRDPGRTRFNEQFF. CDR3 coding DNA: TGTGCCAGCAGAGACCCCGGCCGGACCCGATTCAATGAGCAGTTCTTC. This chain joins TRBV6-1 and TRBJ2-1; no firm D call. There are 16 residues in the CDR3. V lost 6 bases, J lost 6 bases, and 21 bases lay in between. The V gene's germline CDR1 is MNHNS and CDR2 SASEGT.

The chain couples TRBV5-1 to TRBJ1-5; 11 bases are a match to TRBD1. J was trimmed by 7 bases and V by 4 bases; bases with no gene match: 4. CDR3 length: 14 residues. CDR1 is SGHRS, CDR2 YFSETQ, per germline. In DNA form, the CDR3 reads TGCGCCAGCAGCCTCGGGACAGGGGGGCAGCCCCAGCATTTT. As protein: CASSLGTGGQPQHF.

This clonotype was found a few times. The chain employs TRBV5-1 and TRBJ2-5, with 9 bases that match TRBD2. Germline assignment: CDR1 SGHRS and CDR2 YFSETQ. With V trimmed by 6 bases and J by 4 bases, 7 bases remained unmatched. CDR3 size: 14 residues. Written as DNA, the CDR3 is TGCGCCAGCATGAGAGCGGGAGGACCAGAGACCCAGTACTTC. Encoded protein: CASMRAGGPETQYF. The variable domain in full, completed from reference TRBV5-1 and TRBJ2-5, reads KAGVTQTPRYLIKTRGQQVTLSCSPISGHRSVSWYQQTPGQGLQFLFEYFSETQRNKGNFPGRFSGRQFSNSRSEMNVSTLELGDSALYLCASMRAGGPETQYFGPGTRLLVL.

This clonotype was seen a few times. The chain uses TRBV29-1 and TRBJ2-5; D is perhaps TRBD1 (5 bases). CDR1 and CDR2 from the germline V gene are SQVTM and ANQGSEA. V gave up 7 bases and J gave up 4 bases, with 16 bases separating them. The CDR3 has 13 amino acids. CDR3 protein: CSAPVGQGETQYF. The CDR3 region has the DNA TGCAGCGCCCCAGTAGGGCAGGGAGAGACCCAGTACTTC.